This T cell receptor beta chain appears in the sequencing data of a study of regulatory T cells in long-lasting Graves disease. Time point here: persistent/refractory GD, antithyroid drugs over 5 years with positive TRAb. From RNA extracted from PBMCs, the TCR library was made. Tubes containing EDTA received 8 to 9.5 milliliters of drawn peripheral blood. HTBI primers from iRepertoire and Arm-PCR of CDR3 regions yielded the TCR beta libraries. TCRdb re-called the multiplex PCR reads with MiXCR, one entry per CDR3 protein. Altogether some 280,000 distinct CDR3 sequences are present, 20% to 25% being singletons, with the ten largest covering around 50%. This clonotype was obtained from a female donor with Graves disease. This specimen consisted of peripheral blood mononuclear cells (PBMCs), obtained when the disease was refractory, from a patient treated with antithyroid drugs.

Here the CDR3 reads CSAIIPSGQFF. The CDR3 coding sequence is TGCAGTGCTATCATCCCGTCTGGGCAGTTCTTC. The J gene is TRBJ2-1, the V gene TRBV20-1; D is unresolved. This CDR3 comprises 11 residues. Germline V gene sequence: CDR1 DFQATT, CDR2 SNEGSKA (reference sequence). V was trimmed by 4 bases and J by 12 bases, leaving 13 bases between them.